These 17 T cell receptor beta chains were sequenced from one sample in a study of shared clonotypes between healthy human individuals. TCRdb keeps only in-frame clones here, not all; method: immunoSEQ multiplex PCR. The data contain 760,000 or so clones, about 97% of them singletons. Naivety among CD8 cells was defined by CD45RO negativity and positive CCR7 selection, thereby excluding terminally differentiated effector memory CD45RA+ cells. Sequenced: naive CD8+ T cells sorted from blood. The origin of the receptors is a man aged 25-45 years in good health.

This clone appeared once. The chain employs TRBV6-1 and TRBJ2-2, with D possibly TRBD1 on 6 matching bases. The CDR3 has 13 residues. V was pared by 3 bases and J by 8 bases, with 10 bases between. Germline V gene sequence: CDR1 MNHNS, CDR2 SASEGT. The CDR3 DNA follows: TGTGCCAGCAGTGACAGGGGTGCAGGGGAGCTGTTTTTT. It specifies CASSDRGAGELFF.

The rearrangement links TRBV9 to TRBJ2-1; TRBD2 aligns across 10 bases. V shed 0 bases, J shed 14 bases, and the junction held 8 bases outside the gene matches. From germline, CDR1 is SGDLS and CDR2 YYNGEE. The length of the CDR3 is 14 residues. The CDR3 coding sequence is TGTGCCAGCAGCGTAGGGGCTAGCGGGAGTACAAAGTTCTTC. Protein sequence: CASSVGASGSTKFF.

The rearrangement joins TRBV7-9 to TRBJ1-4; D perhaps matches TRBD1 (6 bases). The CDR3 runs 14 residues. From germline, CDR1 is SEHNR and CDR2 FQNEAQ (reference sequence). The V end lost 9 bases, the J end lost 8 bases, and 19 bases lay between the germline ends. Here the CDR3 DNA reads TGTGCCAGTGCTGGGGGCCCCACCGGGGAAAAACTGTTTTTT. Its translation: CASAGGPTGEKLFF.

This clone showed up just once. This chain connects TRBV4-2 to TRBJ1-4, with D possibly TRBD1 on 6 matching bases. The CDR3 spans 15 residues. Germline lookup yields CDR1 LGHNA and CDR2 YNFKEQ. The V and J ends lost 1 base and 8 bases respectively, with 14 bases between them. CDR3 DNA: TGTGCCAGCAGCCAAGTTCCGGGGGCGGGGGAAAAACTGTTTTTT. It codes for CASSQVPGAGEKLFF.

The CDR3 DNA sequence: TGTGCCAGTAGTATAGGACTGGGAAACACTGAAGCTTTCTTT. This sequence encodes CASSIGLGNTEAFF. This sequence joins TRBV19 and TRBJ1-1; D gene uncertain. Trimming took off 1 base at V and 2 bases at J, with 8 bases between the two ends. Germline V gives CDR1 LNHDA, CDR2 SQIVND (reference sequence). This CDR3 has 14 amino acids. Combining the CDR3 with reference TRBV19 and TRBJ1-1 gives the whole variable domain DGGITQSPKYLFRKEGQNVTLSCEQNLNHDAMYWYRQDPGQGLRLIYYSQIVNDFQKGDIAEGYSVSREKKESFPLTVTSAQKNPTAFYLCASSIGLGNTEAFFGQGTRLTVV.

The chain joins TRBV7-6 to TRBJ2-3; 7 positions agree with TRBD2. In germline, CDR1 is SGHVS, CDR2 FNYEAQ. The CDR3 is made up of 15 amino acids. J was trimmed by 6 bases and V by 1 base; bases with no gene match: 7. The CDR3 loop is CASSLEAGVDDTQYF. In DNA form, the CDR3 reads TGTGCCAGCAGCTTAGAGGCGGGAGTTGACGATACGCAGTATTTT.

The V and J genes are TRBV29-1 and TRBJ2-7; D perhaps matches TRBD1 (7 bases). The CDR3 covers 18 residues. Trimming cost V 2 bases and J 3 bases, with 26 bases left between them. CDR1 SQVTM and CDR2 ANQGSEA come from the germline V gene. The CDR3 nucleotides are TGCAGCGTTGAAACAGGGGAGGAACGTCAAGGAGGACTCTACGAGCAGTACTTC. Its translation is CSVETGEERQGGLYEQYF.

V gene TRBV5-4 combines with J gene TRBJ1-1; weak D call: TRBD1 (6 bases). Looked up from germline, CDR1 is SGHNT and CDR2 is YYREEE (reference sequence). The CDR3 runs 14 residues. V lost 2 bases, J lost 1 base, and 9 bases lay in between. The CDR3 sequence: CASSFIGGNTEAFF. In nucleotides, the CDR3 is TGTGCCAGCAGCTTCATAGGGGGGAACACTGAAGCTTTCTTT.

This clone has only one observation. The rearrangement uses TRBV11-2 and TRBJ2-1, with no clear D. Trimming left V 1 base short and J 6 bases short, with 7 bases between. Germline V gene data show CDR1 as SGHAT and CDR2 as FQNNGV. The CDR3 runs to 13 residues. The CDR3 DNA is TGTGCCAGCAGCTTAGGTCCTAGCAATGAGCAGTTCTTC. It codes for CASSLGPSNEQFF.

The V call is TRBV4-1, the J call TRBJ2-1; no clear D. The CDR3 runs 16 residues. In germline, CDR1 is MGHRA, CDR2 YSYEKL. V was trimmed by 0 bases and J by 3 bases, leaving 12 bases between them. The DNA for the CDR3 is TGCGCCAGCAGCCAAGAGTGGTGGGAATACTACAATGAGCAGTTCTTC. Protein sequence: CASSQEWWEYYNEQFF.

CDR3 residues: CASSLSVPGPPTNEQFF. As DNA, the CDR3 is TGTGCCAGCAGCTTGTCTGTCCCGGGACCACCAACAAATGAGCAGTTCTTC. The chain couples TRBV7-6 to TRBJ2-1; D possibly matches TRBD1 or TRBD2 (5 bases each). Germline CDR1 is SGHVS and CDR2 is FNYEAQ. The CDR3 contains 17 residues. Trimming pared 3 bases from V and 7 bases from J, leaving 22 bases between.

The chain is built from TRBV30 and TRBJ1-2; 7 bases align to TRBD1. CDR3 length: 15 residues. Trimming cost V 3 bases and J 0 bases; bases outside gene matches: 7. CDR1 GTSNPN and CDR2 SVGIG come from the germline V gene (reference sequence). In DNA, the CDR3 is TGTGCCTGGAGGGAGCCAGGGACAGCTAACTATGGCTACACCTTC. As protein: CAWREPGTANYGYTF.

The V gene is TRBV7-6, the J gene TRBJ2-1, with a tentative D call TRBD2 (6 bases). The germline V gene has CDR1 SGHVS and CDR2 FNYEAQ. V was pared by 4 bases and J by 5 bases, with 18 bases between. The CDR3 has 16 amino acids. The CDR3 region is CASSSGWGERDNEQFF. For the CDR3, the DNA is TGTGCCAGCAGCTCGGGCTGGGGGGAAAGGGACAATGAGCAGTTCTTC.

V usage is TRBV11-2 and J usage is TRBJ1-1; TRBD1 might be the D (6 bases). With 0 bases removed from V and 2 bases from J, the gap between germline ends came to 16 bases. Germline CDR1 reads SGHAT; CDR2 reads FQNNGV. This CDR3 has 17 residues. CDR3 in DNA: TGTGCCAGCAGCTTAGATGCGTGGGGGGCAGACAACACTGAAGCTTTCTTT. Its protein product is CASSLDAWGADNTEAFF.

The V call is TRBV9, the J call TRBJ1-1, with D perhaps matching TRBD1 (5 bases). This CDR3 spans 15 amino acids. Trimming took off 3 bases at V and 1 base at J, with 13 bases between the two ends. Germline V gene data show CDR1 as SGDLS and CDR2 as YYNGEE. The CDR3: CASSASGTSNTEAFF. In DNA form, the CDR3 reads TGTGCCAGCAGCGCAAGCGGGACTTCGAACACTGAAGCTTTCTTT.

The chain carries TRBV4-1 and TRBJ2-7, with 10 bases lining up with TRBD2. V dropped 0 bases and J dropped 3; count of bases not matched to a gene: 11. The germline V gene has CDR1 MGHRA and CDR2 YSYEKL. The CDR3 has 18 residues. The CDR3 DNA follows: TGCGCCAGCAGCCAAGACCCGGGGGGAGCGGGAGGGAACTACGAGCAGTACTTC. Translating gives CASSQDPGGAGGNYEQYF.

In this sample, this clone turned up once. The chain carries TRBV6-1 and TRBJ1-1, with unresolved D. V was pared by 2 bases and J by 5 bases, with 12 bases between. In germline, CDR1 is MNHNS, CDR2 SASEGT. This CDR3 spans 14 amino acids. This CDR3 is CASSESRGTTEAFF. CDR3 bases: TGTGCCAGCAGTGAATCCCGAGGTACAACTGAAGCTTTCTTT.